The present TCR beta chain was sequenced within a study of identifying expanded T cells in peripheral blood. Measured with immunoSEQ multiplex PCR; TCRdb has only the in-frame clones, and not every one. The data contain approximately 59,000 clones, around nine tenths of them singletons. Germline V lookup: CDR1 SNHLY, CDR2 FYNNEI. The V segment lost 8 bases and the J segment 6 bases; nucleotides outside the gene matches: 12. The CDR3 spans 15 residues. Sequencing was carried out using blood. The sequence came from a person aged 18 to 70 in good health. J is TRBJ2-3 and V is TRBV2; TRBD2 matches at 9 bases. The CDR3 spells CASPSGGGASDTQYF. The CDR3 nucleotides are TGTGCCAGCCCGAGTGGCGGGGGGGCAAGCGATACGCAGTATTTT.